This T cell receptor (beta chain) came from a study of cytomegalovirus exposure and HLA in healthy donors (dated by TCRdb to 2015 to 2018). About the study as a whole: According to an earlier analysis of a few hundred of the donors, about 170 million T cells yielded some 110 million unique TCR beta sequences and 276 Gb of sequence data. Across 398 genotyped donors of the cohort, an average of roughly 200,000 unique TCR beta nucleotide sequences per donor were sequenced, and approximately 17% of those sequences were non-productive. In an earlier analysis of 550 to 700 of the donors, high-throughput TCR beta sequencing was used to judge whether each TCR beta V gene segment behaved as functional or pseudogenic. The study combined high-throughput TCR immunosequencing, statistical association of individual TCRs with disease status, and machine learning to predict cytomegalovirus infection status. Genome-wide SNP genotypes for about 55% of the roughly 670 donors were used in a later genetic analysis, which treated that subset as a discovery cohort. HLA typing included class I and class II loci at four-digit resolution. Besides the first cohort of roughly 660 subjects, a separate validation cohort made up of some 110 different subjects was used. Donor age, sex, ethnicity and CMV serostatus were compiled together with the repertoire data. Five DR-DQ haplotypes were handled as single units for association and clustering because linkage in the cohort was strong. The number of donors typed differed by locus, with about 629-640 for A, B, C, DRB1 and DQB1, around 500 for DQA1, some 570 for DPA1, and 450 to 480 for DPB1. In the later analysis, no new phenotypic data were used to find candidate immune exposures; instead, reliance was placed on TCR beta sequences and their occurrence across donors. Approximately 310 gigabases of sequencing data and 70 million to 100 million unique TCR sequences made up an early release that covered over 550 HLA-typed donors. Of the roughly 400 genotyped donors, about 80% fell in the genetic ancestry cluster associated with self-reported Caucasian donors. The T cell repertoires of 666 subjects were profiled by immunosequencing and related to cytomegalovirus serostatus. The study was designed to test whether signatures of past pathogen exposure could be identified by cataloging public T cell receptors. Every discovery cohort repertoire had been produced on one sequencing platform. A later analysis re-analyzed previously published TCR beta repertoires from 650 to 800 donors and added high-resolution HLA genotyping to study TCR occurrence patterns. The paper as a whole reports these results and caveats: Strong co-occurrence of HLA alleles, especially DR and DQ, made assigning TCR associations to individual alleles difficult. Because HLA typing was missing for some donors at each locus, association tests included only the typed subset. Most TCR sequences were observed very rarely across donors, whereas some public TCRs were present in many individuals. The authors suggested that the approach could potentially be extended to other disease states and immunological phenotypes. In both the original and validation cohorts, the classifier was reported to diagnose cytomegalovirus status with high specificity and sensitivity. Some IMGT-functional V segments, including TRBV6-2 and TRBV6-3, could not be distinguished by the 87-base-pair reads and were therefore excluded. The earlier analysis of 587 of the donors excluded about 16 rarely observed V segments, including chromosome 9 orphons, because counts were too low. A later analysis reported that several top co-occurrence clusters appeared linked to parvovirus B19, influenza, CMV and Epstein-Barr virus. For the cohort, immune exposure information was limited to CMV serostatus. The presence/absence analyses assumed that sequencing depth was roughly uniform across donors, and that assumption may not be true. In an earlier analysis of fewer than 700 of the donors, most TCR beta V segments appeared in productive rearrangements about 90% or about 30% of the time, broadly matching IMGT annotations. In a later analysis, HLA-associated TCR beta chains showed more clonal expansion and lower generation probabilities than non-associated chains that were equally common. In a later analysis, most CMV-associated TCR beta chains were found to appear HLA-restricted, with HLA associations seemingly driven largely by CMV exposure. The sequencing pipeline was judged likely to have produced a cluster of highly shared sequence variants as a technical artifact. A later genetic analysis associated a missense DCLRE1C variant with V-gene and J-gene trimming of TCR beta chains, and an independent cohort replicated the association. In a later analysis, the rate of TCR association differed among HLA loci, with DRB1 alleles having the most associated TCRs and HLA-C alleles having the fewest. The study gave a list of 150 to 200 TCR beta chains associated with cytomegalovirus. A further reported finding was that TCR beta sequences accurately predicted the HLA-A and HLA-B alleles for most subjects in the first cohort. A few of the identified cytomegalovirus-associated TCR beta chains were confirmed in vitro to be specific for cytomegalovirus antigens. According to a later genetic analysis, donors in an Asian-associated ancestry cluster had fewer N-insertions in productive TCRs than the roughly 700-donor mean. Correlated functional status among segregating V segments might reflect linkage disequilibrium, but an unknown experimental factor could not be ruled out. Only TCR beta chains were sequenced in this cohort, and the absence of alpha or paired-chain data limited detectable features. In a later analysis, 16,951 TCR beta sequences were associated with specific HLA alleles at a false discovery rate of 0.05.

Library generation was performed with the immunoSEQ multiplex PCR assay. A mixture of 60 forward primers for TCR Vbeta segments and 13 reverse primers for TCR Jbeta segments was used in the multiplex PCR. The CDR3 region of rearranged TCR beta genes was amplified from genomic DNA by a multiplex PCR assay. Amplified TCR beta libraries were sequenced as 87-base-pair reads on the Illumina HiSeq System. As for how the authors treated the data: A later analysis tallied some 79 million unique TCR beta chains across the 700 or so repertoires, and some 10 million of those chains were shared by two or more donors. A nearest-neighbor algorithm error-corrected the raw reads and collapsed the reads into unique sequences, merging closely related sequences to remove PCR and sequencing errors. V, D and J gene segments were assigned by aligning CDR3 sequences to IMGT reference sequences. For a sequence to be retained, a match of at least six nucleotides to both a V gene segment and a J gene segment was required. A rearrangement was called productive if the CDR3 had no stop codons and remained in frame with V and J, and every other rearrangement was called non-productive. CDR3 was defined by IMGT convention, running from the second conserved V-encoded cysteine to the conserved J-encoded phenylalanine. The earlier analysis of some 550 of the donors excluded any sequence lacking an unambiguous match to a single V gene segment. In an earlier analysis of a few hundred of the donors, a V segment was called functional when productive rearrangements were above 56.7%, and segregating when the standard deviation between donors exceeded 5%. A statistical classification framework was built to diagnose cytomegalovirus status from the catalog of TCR beta chain sequences. V and J gene assignment, in a later analysis, came from comparing TCR nucleotide sequences with IMGT/GENE-DB human TR gene sequences. The TCRdist pipeline was used in a later analysis to assign CDR3 sequences and most-parsimonious VDJ recombination scenarios. In a later analysis, each TCR beta chain was defined by its CDR3 amino acid sequence together with its V-gene family, and reads without a unique V-gene family were excluded. In a later analysis, around 650 highly shared, low-generation-probability nucleotide sequences were removed to address suspected cross-contamination and a sequencing artifact. For each public chain, a later analysis derived a clonal expansion index from normalized ranks of inferred template counts within each repertoire. Generation probabilities in a later analysis came from a VDJ recombination model fitted to out-of-frame rearrangements, and those results were checked against IGoR. A later analysis scored TCR-TCR, TCR-HLA and TCR-CMV co-occurrence with hypergeometric tests, applying a repertoire-size bias correction to TCR pairs. False discovery rates were estimated in a later analysis by permuting HLA or CMV assignments 20 times. In a later analysis, co-occurring TCRs were grouped using DBSCAN, and TCRdist sequence similarity was added for clustering within HLA-allele-positive subsets. Repertoires with fewer than 30,000 or more than 120,000 public chains were left out of co-occurrence clustering, as were about 5 repertoires with anomalous nucleotide sharing. TCRdb re-hosts the immuneACCESS table, in-frame sequences only. Its copies lack some clones; in the studies checked, an unresolved V gene accounts for under half of them, and the cause for the rest is not known. For V, J and clone size, that table is used; D and trimming come from the DNA. The sample yields just under 95,000 clones; over 70% were counted once. Around 1.2% of the sample comes from the top ten.

The cohort comprised 710 or so healthy bone marrow donors. At the time of sampling, every cohort member was nominally healthy, though immune exposures that went unrecorded were likely present. The donor was CMV seropositive and belonged to the group of 250 to 300 seropositive cohort members. A peripheral blood sample was collected from each donor, and TCR beta sequencing was performed on peripheral blood mononuclear cells. Genomic DNA was extracted from the blood cell samples with the Qiagen DNeasy Blood Extraction Kit. From V the trimming removes 4 bases and from J it removes 15 bases, while the gene matches leave 5 bases of the junction unaccounted for. The CDR3 measures 11 amino acids from cysteine to phenylalanine. Just CDR3 DNA is preserved here, 33 bases in frame from base 1. CDR1 and CDR2 (SQVTM, ANQGSEA) derive from the germline V gene. Comment on this clone: Its antigen has not been determined. No clone much larger than this one lies a single base away; base qualities are absent.

In this chain, TRBV29-1 is recombined with TRBJ2-1; 11 of the junction bases match TRBD2. The receptor's source is a girl aged 2 to 9 in good health and CMV-seropositive. Material for sequencing was PBMCs. The nucleotides are TGCAGCGTTGTGACTAGCGGGAAAGGGTTCTTC. Translated, it gives CSVVTSGKGFF.